This entry describes one T cell receptor (beta chain). The antigen is not known. This sample is part of a study of memory CD4+ T cells and cytomegalovirus serostatus. As for the study in general: Donors were healthy Belgian adults, several CMV seropositive and under 30 seronegative.

Study-level points and caveats: Repertoires predicted CMV serostatus with median bootstrapped AUC of approximately 0.94.

The sort gate was single viable CD3+CD4+CD8-CD45RO+ cells for memory CD4+ T cells. Serostatus was set by detecting CMV pp150, pp28, p38, p52 IgG. Authors' processing steps: After removing out-of-frame reads, over 2 million distinct TCRbeta sequences remained. Produced via immunoSEQ multiplex PCR; TCRdb's table is partial and in-frame only. The V and J calls and clone size were taken over from that table, and D and trimming were inferred from the DNA. Among 75,000 to 95,000 clones listed, more than 70% were seen once. The sequence came from an adult in good health and CMV-seronegative. What was sequenced was memory CD4+ T cells from blood.

The CDR3 sequence: CASSQSGTANTEAFF. As DNA, the CDR3 is TGCGCCAGCAGCCAGAGCGGGACGGCGAACACTGAAGCTTTCTTT. V usage is TRBV5-1 and J usage is TRBJ1-1; weak D call: TRBD1 (5 bases). This CDR3 region has 15 residues. The V and J ends lost 4 bases and 1 base respectively, with 14 bases between them. CDR1 SGHRS and CDR2 YFSETQ come from the germline V gene.